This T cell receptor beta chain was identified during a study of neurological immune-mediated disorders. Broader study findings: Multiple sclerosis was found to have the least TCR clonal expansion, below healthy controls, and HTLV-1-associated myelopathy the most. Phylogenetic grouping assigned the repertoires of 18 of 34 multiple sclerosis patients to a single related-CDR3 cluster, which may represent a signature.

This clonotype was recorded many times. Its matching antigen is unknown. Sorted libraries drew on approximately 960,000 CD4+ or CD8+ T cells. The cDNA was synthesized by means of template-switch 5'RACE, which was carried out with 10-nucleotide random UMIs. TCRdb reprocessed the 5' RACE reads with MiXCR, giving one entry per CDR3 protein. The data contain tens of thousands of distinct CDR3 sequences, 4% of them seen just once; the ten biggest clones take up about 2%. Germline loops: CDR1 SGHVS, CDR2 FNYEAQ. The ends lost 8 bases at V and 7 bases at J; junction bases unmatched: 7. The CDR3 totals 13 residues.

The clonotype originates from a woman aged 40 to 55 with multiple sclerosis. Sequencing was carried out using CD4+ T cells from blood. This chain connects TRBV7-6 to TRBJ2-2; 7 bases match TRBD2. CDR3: CASRGDGNGELFF. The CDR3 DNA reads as TGTGCCAGCCGGGGGGATGGAAACGGGGAGCTGTTTTTT.